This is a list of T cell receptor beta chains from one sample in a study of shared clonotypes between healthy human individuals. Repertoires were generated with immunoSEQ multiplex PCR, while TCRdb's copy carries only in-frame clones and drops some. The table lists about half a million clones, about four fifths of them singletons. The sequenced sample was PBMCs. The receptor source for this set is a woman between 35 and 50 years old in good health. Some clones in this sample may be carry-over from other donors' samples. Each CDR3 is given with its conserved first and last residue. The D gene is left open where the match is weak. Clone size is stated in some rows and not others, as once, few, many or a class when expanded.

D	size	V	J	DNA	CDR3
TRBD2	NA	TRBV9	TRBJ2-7	TGTGCCAGCAGCGGACTAGCGGGAGGTCGGTCGGTTGAGCAGTACTTC	CASSGLAGGRSVEQYF
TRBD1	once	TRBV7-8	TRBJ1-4	TGTGCCAGCAGCCCCATGGACAGGCCCAAGGAGGAAAAACTGTTTTTT	CASSPMDRPKEEKLFF
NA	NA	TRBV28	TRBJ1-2	TGTGGGGCCCGTGGCTATGGCTACACCTTC	CGARGYGYTF
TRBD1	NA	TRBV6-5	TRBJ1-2	TGTGCCAGCAGTTACCCACGGACAGGGGACTATGGCTACACCTTC	CASSYPRTGDYGYTF
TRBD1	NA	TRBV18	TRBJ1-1	TGTGCCAGCTCACAGGGAGGGGGCATGAACACTGAAGCTTTCTTT	CASSQGGGMNTEAFF
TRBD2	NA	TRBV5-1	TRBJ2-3	TGCGCCAGCAGCTTGGAGAAGCGGGAGTTGTCAGATACGCAGTATTTT	CASSLEKRELSDTQYF
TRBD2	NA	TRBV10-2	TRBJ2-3	TGCGCCAGCAGAGCAGCGGGAGGGGGGGATACGCAGTATTTT	CASRAAGGGDTQYF
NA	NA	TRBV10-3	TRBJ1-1	TGTGCCATCAGTGGGGCAGGGGCCCTGAACACTGAAGCTTTCTTT	CAISGAGALNTEAFF
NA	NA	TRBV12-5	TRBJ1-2	TGTGCTAGTGCCCGGGACCTTAACTATGGCTACACCTTC	CASARDLNYGYTF
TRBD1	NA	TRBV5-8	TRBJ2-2	TGTGCCAGCAGCCGCCGGGACAGGATCTTTTTAGGGGAGCTGTTTTTT	CASSRRDRIFLGELFF
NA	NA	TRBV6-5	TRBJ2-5	TGTGCCAGCAGTTACTTAGAAGGTGAGACCCAGTACTTC	CASSYLEGETQYF
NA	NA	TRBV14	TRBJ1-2	TGTGCCAGCCGGCCCGTTGGCTACACCTTC	CASRPVGYTF
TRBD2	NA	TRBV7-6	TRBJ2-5	TGTGCCAGCAGCTCCCCGGCTAGCGGGCAAGAGACCCAGTACTTC	CASSSPASGQETQYF
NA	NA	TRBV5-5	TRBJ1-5	TGTGCCAGCAGCCGCACCCTTAGGGACAATCAGCCCCAGCATTTT	CASSRTLRDNQPQHF
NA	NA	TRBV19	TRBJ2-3	TGTGCCAGTAGTGGCCGGAACAGGGTTTCAGATACGCAGTATTTT	CASSGRNRVSDTQYF
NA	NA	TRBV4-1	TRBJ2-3	TGCGCCAGCAGCCAAGGACTCCGTGGGGGCACAGATACGCAGTATTTT	CASSQGLRGGTDTQYF
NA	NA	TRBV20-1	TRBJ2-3	TGCAGTGCTAGTGTAGATACGCAGTATTTT	CSASVDTQYF
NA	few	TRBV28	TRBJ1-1	TGTGCCAGCAGTCCCTTGGAGGATAGAACTTTCTTT	CASSPLEDRTFF
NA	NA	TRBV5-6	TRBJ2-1	TGTGCCAGCAGCTTTTCGGTACCTGGAAGCAATGAGCAGTTCTTC	CASSFSVPGSNEQFF
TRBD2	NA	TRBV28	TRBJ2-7	TGTGCCAGCAGTCCCCACCGGGGGGGCTCCTACGAGCAGTACTTC	CASSPHRGGSYEQYF
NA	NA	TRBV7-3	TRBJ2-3	TGTGCCAGCAGCTCTCCCTCCACAGATACGCAGTATTTT	CASSSPSTDTQYF
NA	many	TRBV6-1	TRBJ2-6	TGTGCCAGCAGTGGGGGGGACTCTGGGGCCAACGTCCTGACTTTC	CASSGGDSGANVLTF
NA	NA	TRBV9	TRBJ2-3	TGTGCCAGCAGCGTTTTAGGGGGAGCAACAGATACGCAGTATTTT	CASSVLGGATDTQYF
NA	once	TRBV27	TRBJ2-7	TGTGCCAGCAGTTTCCTGGGCCCACTCAACGGCGAGCAGTACTTC	CASSFLGPLNGEQYF
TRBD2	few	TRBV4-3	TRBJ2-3	TGCGCCAGCAGCCAAGGACTAGCGGGAGGGCCTACAGATACGCAGTATTTT	CASSQGLAGGPTDTQYF
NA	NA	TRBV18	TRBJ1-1	TGTGCCAGCTCACCACAGCCGAACACTGAAGCTTTCTTT	CASSPQPNTEAFF
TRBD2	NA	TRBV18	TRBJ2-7	TGTGCCAGCTCACCACCGAAGCGGGGAGCCTACGAGCAGTACTTC	CASSPPKRGAYEQYF
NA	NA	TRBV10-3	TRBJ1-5	TGTGCCATCAGTGAGTCGTTAACGGCTTATCAGCCCCAGCATTTT	CAISESLTAYQPQHF
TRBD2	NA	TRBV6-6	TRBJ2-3	TGTGCCAGCAGCACCTCATCTAGCGGGTACACAGATACGCAGTATTTT	CASSTSSSGYTDTQYF
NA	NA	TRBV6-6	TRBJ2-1	TGTGCCAGCAGTTACTCTCCCGGAGACGAGCAGTTCTTC	CASSYSPGDEQFF
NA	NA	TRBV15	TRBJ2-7	TGTGCCACCAGCAGAGATCGGAGAACCTCCTGGGAGCAGTACTTC	CATSRDRRTSWEQYF
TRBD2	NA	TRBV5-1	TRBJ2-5	TGCGCCAGCAGCCCTATAGCGGGGACGGAGGGGGAGACCCAGTACTTC	CASSPIAGTEGETQYF
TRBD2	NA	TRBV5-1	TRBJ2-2	TGCGCCAGCAGCTCCGCAAGGGGCGGGAGTAACACCGGGGAGCTGTTTTTT	CASSSARGGSNTGELFF
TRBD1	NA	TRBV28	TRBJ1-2	TGTGCCAGCAGTGACCTCGGGACAGGGGGCGATGGCTACACCTTC	CASSDLGTGGDGYTF